These 5 T cell receptor beta chains originate from one sample sequenced in a study of shared clonotypes between healthy human individuals. TCRdb keeps only in-frame clones here, not all; method: immunoSEQ multiplex PCR. Of 1.6 million or so clones listed, less than 99% were seen once; the top ten hold about 0.34%. The sequenced sample was naive CD4+ T cells sorted from blood. This sample's subset: CD45RA+ positively selected. Source of these receptors: a young man in good health.

The rearrangement uses TRBV6-1 and TRBJ1-4; 9 nucleotides line up with TRBD1. Germline V gene sequence: CDR1 MNHNS, CDR2 SASEGT. Trimming took 0 bases from V and 13 from J; bases not matched to a gene: 6. The CDR3 runs to 14 residues. The CDR3 sequence: CASSEAGQGLRLFF. The CDR3 bases are TGTGCCAGCAGTGAAGCGGGACAGGGCTTGAGACTGTTTTTT.

This rearrangement joins TRBV5-4 to TRBJ2-1; D perhaps matches TRBD1 (6 bases). V lost 3 bases, J lost 5 bases, and 12 bases lay in between. Germline V gives CDR1 SGHNT, CDR2 YYREEE (reference sequence). The CDR3 runs to 14 residues. CDR3 loop: CASSWLAGDNEQFF. In DNA form, the CDR3 reads TGTGCCAGCAGCTGGCTGGCAGGGGACAATGAGCAGTTCTTC. The variable domain in full, with the rest retrieved from reference TRBV5-4 and TRBJ2-1, is ETGVTQSPTHLIKTRGQQVTLRCSSQSGHNTVSWYQQALGQGPQFIFQYYREEENGRGNFPPRFSGLQFPNYSSELNVNALELDDSALYLCASSWLAGDNEQFFGPGTRLTVL.

The rearrangement uses TRBV5-1 and TRBJ1-2; tentative D call: TRBD1 (5 bases). Germline V CDR1 and CDR2: SGHRS, YFSETQ. V lost 0 bases, J lost 6 bases, and 12 bases lay in between. This CDR3 is 14 amino acids long. The CDR3 region is CASSLGPGGNGYTF. CDR3 nucleotide sequence: TGCGCCAGCAGCTTGGGCCCCGGGGGGAATGGCTACACCTTC. Combining the CDR3 with reference TRBV5-1 and TRBJ1-2 gives the whole variable domain KAGVTQTPRYLIKTRGQQVTLSCSPISGHRSVSWYQQTPGQGLQFLFEYFSETQRNKGNFPGRFSGRQFSNSRSEMNVSTLELGDSALYLCASSLGPGGNGYTFGSGTRLTVV.

The chain combines TRBV7-2 with TRBJ2-5; 13 bases align to TRBD2. With V trimmed by 5 bases and J by 5 bases, 5 bases remained unmatched. The CDR3 extends over 15 amino acids. Germline V gene lookup returns CDR1 SGHTA and CDR2 FQGNSA. CDR3 coding DNA: TGTGCCAGCAGCGGAGGACTAGCGGGAGCTGAGACCCAGTACTTC. Translation: CASSGGLAGAETQYF.

This chain joins TRBV5-8 and TRBJ2-7; the D gene is possibly TRBD2 (6 bases). The V end lost 9 bases, the J end lost 6 bases, and 22 bases lay between the germline ends. The germline V gene encodes CDR1 SGHTS and CDR2 YDEGEE. The CDR3 has 14 residues. CDR3 in DNA: TGTGCCATCAGGCGGGGCCCCCCAGACCGCGAGCAGTACTTC. This gives the protein CAIRRGPPDREQYF.